Here is one TCR beta chain with its context. What it recognizes is unknown. The source of the sample is a study of early T cells in non-severe SARS-CoV-2 infection. Study summary: Sequenced material consisted of bulk RNA (from unsorted whole blood), and chains were unpaired.

The germline V gene has CDR1 ENHRY and CDR2 SYGVKD. The CDR3 consists of 16 residues. Trimming cost V 7 bases and J 1 base; bases outside gene matches: 10. General study findings and limits: Matches to VDJdb favored anti-spike CD8 responses and missed private and CD4 specificities.

Individually, cDNA molecules had unique molecular identifiers attached to them. Each CDR3 protein gets one entry after TCRdb re-called the 5' RACE reads with MiXCR. The sample shows around 40,000 distinct CDR3 sequences, under 7% of them seen only once. The TCR originated in an adult who was a healthcare worker with PCR-confirmed SARS-CoV-2 infection or an uninfected control (not recorded which). Specimen: whole blood, collected at baseline. The chain links TRBV10-3 to TRBJ2-3; 8 bases align to TRBD1. The CDR3 here is CAITPGQAFGTDTQYF. CDR3 DNA: TGTGCCATCACCCCGGGACAGGCCTTCGGCACAGATACGCAGTATTTT.